These T cell receptor beta chains were read from a single sample in a study of cytomegalovirus exposure and HLA in healthy donors. The data were produced by immunoSEQ multiplex PCR, yet TCRdb's version contains in-frame clones alone and is incomplete. The table has roughly 200,000 clones, 70% to 85% seen once. Sequenced sample: PBMCs. The receptors derive from a middle-aged man in good health and CMV-seropositive. The CDR3 runs from the conserved cysteine through the conserved F or W. A D gene is named only where the DNA matches it firmly. Some rows mark clone size as missing; the rest say once, few, many or name a class of expanded clone.

clone_size	v_call	d_call	j_call	cdr3_aa	cdr3_nt
.	TRBV6-1	.	TRBJ1-1	CASSEGTDNTEAFF	TGTGCCAGCAGTGAAGGGACAGACAACACTGAAGCTTTCTTT
few	TRBV19	TRBD2	TRBJ2-7	CASSITSDSLEQYF	TGTGCCAGTAGTATAACTAGCGATAGCCTCGAGCAGTACTTC
.	TRBV9	TRBD2	TRBJ2-7	CASSVGWEGREQYF	TGTGCCAGCAGCGTAGGGTGGGAGGGGCGGGAGCAGTACTTC
.	TRBV4-3	TRBD2	TRBJ2-5	CASSQGSGGQETQYF	TGCGCCAGCAGCCAGGGTAGCGGGGGCCAAGAGACCCAGTACTTC
.	TRBV6-1	TRBD2	TRBJ2-7	CASSEVLAGTQYF	TGTGCCAGCAGTGAAGTCCTAGCGGGAACGCAGTACTTC
.	TRBV6-5	.	TRBJ2-3	CASSYPAGRTDTQYF	TGTGCCAGCAGTTACCCAGCGGGCCGCACAGATACGCAGTATTTT
.	TRBV5-1	.	TRBJ2-7	CASSLEAGQSYEQYF	TGCGCCAGCAGCTTGGAGGCAGGGCAGTCCTACGAGCAGTACTTC
.	TRBV5-4	TRBD1	TRBJ1-2	CASRWGQGTTYGYTF	TGTGCCAGCAGATGGGGACAGGGGACCACCTATGGCTACACCTTC
.	TRBV5-1	TRBD2	TRBJ2-5	CASSLGGGRETQYF	TGCGCCAGCAGCTTGGGAGGCGGGAGGGAGACCCAGTACTTC
.	TRBV9	TRBD1	TRBJ1-1	CASSVEGAAEAFF	TGTGCCAGCAGCGTAGAGGGGGCTGCTGAAGCTTTCTTT
.	TRBV7-7	.	TRBJ2-3	CASSNNGGPSDTQYF	TGTGCCAGCAGCAATAACGGGGGGCCTTCAGATACGCAGTATTTT
few	TRBV6-6	TRBD1	TRBJ2-1	CASSYPEQGDEQFF	TGTGCCAGCAGTTACCCCGAACAGGGGGATGAGCAGTTCTTC
.	TRBV9	TRBD2	TRBJ2-1	CASSTEGLENEQFF	TGTGCCAGCTCGACTGAGGGACTAGAAAATGAGCAGTTCTTC